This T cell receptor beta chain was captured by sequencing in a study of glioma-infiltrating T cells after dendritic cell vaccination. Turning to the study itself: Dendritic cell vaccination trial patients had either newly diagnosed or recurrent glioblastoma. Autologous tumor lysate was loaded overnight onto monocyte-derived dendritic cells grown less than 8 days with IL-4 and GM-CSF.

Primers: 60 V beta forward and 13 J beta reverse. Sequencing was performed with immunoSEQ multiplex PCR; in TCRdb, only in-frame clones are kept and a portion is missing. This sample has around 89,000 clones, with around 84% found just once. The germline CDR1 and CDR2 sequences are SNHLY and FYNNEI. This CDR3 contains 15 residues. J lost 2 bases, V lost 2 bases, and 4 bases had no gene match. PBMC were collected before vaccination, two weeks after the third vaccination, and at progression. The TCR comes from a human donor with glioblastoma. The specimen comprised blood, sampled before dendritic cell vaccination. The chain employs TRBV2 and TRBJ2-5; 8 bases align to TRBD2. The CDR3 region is CASSEQRGSQETQYF. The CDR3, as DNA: TGTGCCAGCAGTGAACAGCGGGGGAGTCAAGAGACCCAGTACTTC.